This T cell receptor beta chain was sequenced for a study of response to subunit inactivated influenza vaccine. About this clonotype itself: Its antigen is unidentified. Relative to the germline gene, one junction end is altered; a read error may explain this.

The CDR3 length is 15 residues. The germline gives CDR1 SNHLY, CDR2 FYNNEI. TCRdb re-called the RT-PCR reads through MiXCR, storing one row per CDR3 protein. The table records some 500,000 distinct CDR3 sequences, approximately 15% of them present only once. Notes on the study in general: A suggestion made by the authors is that each seasonal influenza vaccination recruits few new T cells.

This clonotype originated in a man between 50 and 75 years old who received an inactivated influenza vaccine. The chain recombines TRBV2 with TRBJ2-3; 8 bases fit TRBD1. The source was CD4+ T cells sorted from PBMCs, collected roughly 24 months after vaccination. The CDR3 region is CASSLQGVSRDTQYF. The CDR3 nucleotides are TGTGCCAGCAGCTTACAGGGGGTTAGCAGAGATACGCAGTATTTT.